The 26 T cell receptor delta chains presented below share a single source sample, sequenced in a study of gamma-delta chains in newborns, infants, children. TCRdb fed the reads to CATT. Among under 5,000 delta-chain clones listed, more than 35% were seen once. The sample taken for sequencing was blood. The receptor set was obtained from a child who received the measles vaccine.

This chain connects TRDV1 to TRDJ1; 10 bases fit TRDD3. V gave up 1 base and J gave up 2 bases; unmatched junction bases: 22. The germline V gene encodes CDR1 TSWWSYY and CDR2 QGS. The CDR3 runs to 22 residues. The CDR3 nucleotides are TGTGCTCTTGGGGAACCTACTCTCACCCCCCTTTTACTGGGGGATGGGACCGATAAACTCATCTTT. Translated, it gives CALGEPTLTPLLLGDGTDKLIF.

The rearrangement joins TRDV1 to TRDJ1, with D hard to call. V was clipped by 1 base and J by 4 bases, with 16 bases between them. The CDR3 has 16 residues. Germline CDR1 reads TSWWSYY; CDR2 reads QGS. The CDR3 spells CALGEHYSTTGDKLIF. CDR3 nucleotides: TGTGCTCTTGGGGAACACTACTCTACTACAGGCGATAAACTCATCTTT.

This sequence joins TRDV3 and TRDJ1; 11 bases are shared with TRDD3. Germline values: CDR1 TVYSNPD, CDR2 GDNSRS (reference sequence). V lost 1 base and J lost 11; bases outside the gene matches: 33. This CDR3 region has 21 residues. The CDR3 here is CAFMMGKPLNQVGDTREFLIF. Here the CDR3 DNA reads TGTGCCTTTATGATGGGTAAACCCCTCAATCAAGTGGGGGATACGCGGGAATTTCTCATCTTT.

This clone ranks as medium-sized (0.01 to 0.1%). V gene TRDV2 combines with J gene TRDJ2, with a tentative D call TRDD3 (5 bases). The V and J ends lost 3 bases and 2 bases respectively, with 9 bases between them. The V gene's germline CDR1 is GEAIGNYY and CDR2 EKD. The CDR3 consists of 14 residues. The DNA for the CDR3 is TGTGCCTGTGACGCATGGGGATTGACAGCACAACTCTTCTTT. Its protein is CACDAWGLTAQLFF.

In regard to this clone: One base away lies a much larger clone, so this may be a sequencing read error. The chain employs TRDV1 and TRDJ1, with D possibly TRDD3 on 6 matching bases. The CDR3 runs 23 residues. Germline V CDR1 and CDR2: TSWWSYY, QGS. CDR3 sequence reads: CALGEGALGPSGGGLGDTDELIF. CDR3 nucleotides: TGTGCTCTTGGGGAAGGAGCGTTGGGTCCTAGTGGTGGGGGCTTGGGAGACACCGATGAACTCATCTTT.

This clone came up a few times. The chain couples TRDV1 to TRDJ1; TRDD3 aligns across 9 bases. Germline lookup yields CDR1 TSWWSYY and CDR2 QGS. The V and J ends lost 4 bases and 0 bases, in that order; junction bases with no gene match: 30. CDR3 length: 24 residues. The CDR3 spells CALGGLNFRGILEQRPRYTDKLIF. CDR3 DNA sequence: TGTGCTCTTGGGGGGCTAAATTTTCGGGGGATACTCGAGCAGAGACCACGGTACACCGATAAACTCATCTTT.

Note on this clone: A read error is likely here: a far larger clone is one base away. The V gene is TRDV1, the J gene TRDJ3; 12 bases match TRDD3. The CDR3 length is 25 residues. V trimming: 2 bases; J trimming: 2 bases; junction bases outside the gene matches: 22. Germline assignment: CDR1 TSWWSYY and CDR2 QGS. The CDR3, as DNA: TGTGCTCTTGGGGAAAGGGGCACCCTACACTGGGGGATACTTCAAAGCCCCTGGGACACCCGACAGATGTTTTTC. Translated: CALGERGTLHWGILQSPWDTRQMFF.

With regard to this clone: The sample contains more than one DNA sequence encoding this CDR3. The V and J genes are TRDV1 and TRDJ1; D may be TRDD3 (5 bases). Germline V gene sequence: CDR1 TSWWSYY, CDR2 QGS. The CDR3 is 18 amino acids. V lost 5 bases to trimming and J lost 0 bases, with 22 bases between them. The CDR3 loop is CALGNSWSRGPYTDKLIF. CDR3 in DNA: TGTGCTCTTGGGAACTCTTGGTCTCGGGGACCCTACACCGATAAACTCATCTTT.

Comment on this clone: With a much larger clone just one base away, this may be a read error. The rearrangement joins TRDV2 to TRDJ3; 7 bases map to TRDD3. The germline V gene encodes CDR1 GEAIGNYY and CDR2 EKD. The CDR3 consists of 21 residues. In DNA form, the CDR3 reads TGTGCCTGTGACACCGTAATGTCCCTGGGGGGAAGCTCCTGGGACACCCGAAAGATGTTTTTC. This sequence encodes CACDTVMSLGGSSWDTRKMFF.

This clone is judged medium-sized. The rearrangement uses TRDV1 and TRDJ1; the match to TRDD3 covers 12 bases. Trimming took 5 bases from V and 6 from J; bases not matched to a gene: 7. Germline-derived CDR1 and CDR2 are TSWWSYY and QGS. This CDR3 has 15 amino acids. The CDR3 DNA reads TGTGCTCTTGGGTTCGCTACTGGGGGATACTATAAACTCATCTTT. Protein: CALGFATGGYYKLIF.

The rearrangement uses TRDV2 and TRDJ1, with D uncertain. V lost 0 bases, J lost 0 bases, and 16 bases lay in between. Germline V lookup: CDR1 GEAIGNYY, CDR2 EKD. CDR3 length: 17 residues. This CDR3 reads CACDTRTGCLYTDKLIF. The CDR3 DNA sequence: TGTGCCTGTGACACCAGGACAGGTTGTCTCTACACCGATAAACTCATCTTT.

This clone is medium-sized by share. The chain uses TRDV1 and TRDJ1; 11 nucleotides align to TRDD3. Unmatched junction bases numbered 13, after V lost 1 base and J lost 0 bases. Germline V gives CDR1 TSWWSYY, CDR2 QGS. This CDR3 region has 20 residues. The CDR3 sequence is CALGEQIFYWGIWYTDKLIF. The CDR3 coding sequence is TGTGCTCTTGGGGAACAAATCTTCTACTGGGGGATATGGTACACCGATAAACTCATCTTT.

A word on this clone: An end of the junction differs from the germline gene, which may be a read error. The chain carries TRDV1 and TRDJ1; 13 bases agree with TRDD3. The CDR3 length is 23 residues. CDR1 is TSWWSYY and CDR2 is QGS in the germline V gene. The CDR3 DNA reads TGTGCTCTTGGGGAACATAGTACCCAAGACCTTTACTGGGGGATACGGTTTACCGATAGACTCATCTTT. Protein: CALGEHSTQDLYWGIRFTDRLIF.

About this clone itself: It is likely a read error: a sequence one base away is far more abundant. J is TRDJ1 and V is TRDV1; 8 bases agree with TRDD3. CDR1 and CDR2 from the germline V gene are TSWWSYY and QGS. V lost 1 base and J lost 0; bases outside the gene matches: 13. CDR3 length equals 19 residues. CDR3 DNA sequence: TGTGCTCTTGGGGAACAGGCCATATTGGGGGATGAGGACACCGATAAACTCATCTTT. Translating gives CALGEQAILGDEDTDKLIF.

This clone rates as large. V is TRAV29/DV5 and J is TRDJ1, with D perhaps TRDD3 (5 bases). CDR1 is NSMFDY and CDR2 is ISSIKDK in the germline V gene. CDR3 length equals 14 residues. The V end lost 0 bases, the J end lost 0 bases, and 9 bases lay between the germline ends. The CDR3 DNA reads TGTGCAGCAAGCGGGATAACATACACCGATAAACTCATCTTT. Amino acids: CAASGITYTDKLIF.

For this clone: The sample contains more than one DNA sequence encoding this CDR3. The gene calls are TRDV1 and TRDJ1, with 7 bases that match TRDD3. The CDR3 extends over 21 amino acids. Per germline, CDR1 TSWWSYY and CDR2 QGS. Germline trimming cut 6 bases from V and 0 bases from J; bases unmatched to any gene: 25. In nucleotides, the CDR3 is TGTGCTCTTGGTAGCACGTCCCAATTTTTTGGGGGACCCCAGGACACCGATAAACTCATCTTT. Translation: CALGSTSQFFGGPQDTDKLIF.

V and J are TRDV1 and TRDJ1, with 7 bases matching TRDD3. The CDR3 contains 17 residues. Per germline, CDR1 TSWWSYY and CDR2 QGS. V trimming: 3 bases; J trimming: 4 bases; junction bases outside the gene matches: 14. This CDR3 reads CALGEKRDWGWGDKLIF. CDR3 sequence (DNA): TGTGCTCTTGGGGAGAAACGGGACTGGGGATGGGGCGATAAACTCATCTTT.

This clone was observed once. This chain uses TRDV1 with TRDJ1; D is perhaps TRDD3 (5 bases). V was shortened by 5 bases and J by 4 bases, with 32 bases between the two germline ends. The germline V gene encodes CDR1 TSWWSYY and CDR2 QGS. This CDR3 spans 20 amino acids. DNA of the CDR3: TGTGCTCTTGGGACGTCCGTCCCCAAAGCGTACCGGGGGGCTTTCGATAAACTCATCTTT. It encodes CALGTSVPKAYRGAFDKLIF.

With regard to this clone: One junction end does not reproduce the germline sequence, and a read error may be involved. At the DNA level, this CDR3 is encoded by other sequences in the same sample as well. The chain couples TRDV2 to TRDJ3; 7 bases map to TRDD3. Germline CDR1 GEAIGNYY, CDR2 EKD. There are 18 residues in the CDR3. The CDR3 DNA follows: TGTGCCTGTGACACCGTGGGGGAGAGCTCCTGGGACACTCGACAGATGTTTTTC. Amino acid sequence: CACDTVGESSWDTRQMFF.

The V gene is TRDV1, the J gene TRDJ1; 9 bases are shared with TRDD3. The CDR3 runs to 29 residues. V lost 2 bases, J lost 0 bases, and 43 bases stayed unmatched. CDR1 is TSWWSYY, CDR2 QGS, per germline. This CDR3 reads CALGEFWVSYRVGDKRGRDLQGYTDKLIF. The CDR3 bases are TGTGCTCTTGGGGAATTTTGGGTTTCCTACAGGGTGGGGGATAAAAGGGGACGGGATCTCCAGGGATACACCGATAAACTCATCTTT.

The chain couples TRDV1 to TRDJ1, with 10 bases lining up with TRDD3. Germline lookup yields CDR1 TSWWSYY and CDR2 QGS. Unmatched junction bases numbered 31, after V lost 5 bases and J lost 7 bases. This CDR3 has 22 amino acids. In DNA, the CDR3 is TGTGCTCTTGGGAAGCCTTCCCCTCTAAAGCTGGGGGATATTACCCTCCGCGGTAAACTCATCTTT. Protein: CALGKPSPLKLGDITLRGKLIF.

This clone appeared a single time. The V call is TRDV1, the J call TRDJ2, with TRDD3 identical over 8 bases. The CDR3 sequence is 20 residues long. V shed 3 bases and J 5 bases; nucleotides not matched to a gene: 20. Germline lookup yields CDR1 TSWWSYY and CDR2 QGS. The CDR3 region has the DNA TGTGCTCTTGGGGAGATAACTACGAGTGGGGGATGGGCCCGTACAGCACAACTCTTCTTT. Translation gives CALGEITTSGGWARTAQLFF.

This clone was seen a few times. V gene TRAV29/DV5 combines with J gene TRDJ1, with 11 bases identical to TRDD3. Trimming removed 3 bases from V and 0 bases from J; junction bases left unmatched: 25. The CDR3 loop spans 22 amino acids. The germline CDR1 and CDR2 sequences are NSMFDY and ISSIKDK. CDR3 sequence: CAAKTPSVLSGGYFDYTDKLIF. The DNA of the CDR3 is TGTGCAGCAAAGACCCCTTCCGTCCTCTCTGGGGGATACTTCGACTACACCGATAAACTCATCTTT. The full variable domain, completed using reference TRAV29/DV5 and TRDJ1, is DQQVKQNSPSLSVQEGRISILNCDYTNSMFDYFLWYKKYPAEGPTFLISISSIKDKNEDGRFTVFLNKSAKHLSLHIVPSQPGDSAVYFCAAKTPSVLSGGYFDYTDKLIFGKGTRVTVEP.

The V call is TRDV1, the J call TRDJ1; a possible D gene is TRDD3 (6 bases). This CDR3 is built from 20 residues. V was cut by 1 base and J by 9 bases, with 33 bases left in between. Germline V gene lookup returns CDR1 TSWWSYY and CDR2 QGS. The CDR3 reads CALGEPYTAGLGTRGCELIF. The CDR3, as DNA: TGTGCTCTTGGGGAACCCTATACCGCTGGTCTGGGGACCCGGGGGTGTGAACTCATCTTT.

This clone was observed a handful of times. The V call is TRDV1, the J call TRDJ1; 10 bases map to TRDD3. Germline CDR1 reads TSWWSYY; CDR2 reads QGS. V lost 1 base, J lost 1 base, and 12 bases stayed unmatched. The CDR3 is 19 amino acids. This CDR3 is CALGERSYNWGIPTDKLIF. CDR3 sequence (DNA): TGTGCTCTTGGGGAACGTAGCTACAACTGGGGGATCCCCACCGATAAACTCATCTTT.

Concerning this clone itself: A far larger clone lies a single base away; this is likely a read error. The chain uses TRDV1 and TRDJ1; the D is unclear. V lost 8 bases, J lost 7 bases, and 26 bases lay in between. The CDR3 covers 16 residues. Germline V gene data show CDR1 as TSWWSYY and CDR2 as QGS. The CDR3 protein is CALPSPFRGGMGKLIF. CDR3 in DNA: TGTGCTCTTCCCTCACCTTTCCGCGGCGGTATGGGTAAACTCATCTTT.